A selection of T cell receptor beta chains follows, all from one sample in a study of beta chain features in type 1 diabetes. The protocol was immunoSEQ multiplex PCR, while the TCRdb copy is restricted to in-frame clones and leaves out a portion. This repertoire shows roughly 240,000 clones, 68% found once; its top ten account for 0.053%. Input material: naive CD4+ T cells from blood. These receptors were taken from a young man in good health. Each CDR3 is given with its conserved first and last residue. A D gene is named only where the DNA matches it firmly. The size of a clone is reported for some rows only, either as once, few or many, or as a class for expanded clones.

V gene	clone size	D gene	J gene	CDR3 protein	CDR3 DNA
TRBV6-5	.	.	TRBJ2-3	CASSYGATQYF	TGTGCCAGCAGTTATGGCGCTACGCAGTATTTT
TRBV19	.	.	TRBJ2-1	CASSSHEQFF	TGTGCCAGTAGTAGTCATGAGCAGTTCTTC
TRBV7-2	few	.	TRBJ2-5	CASSRTRQETQYF	TGTGCCAGCAGCCGGACCAGACAAGAGACCCAGTACTTC
TRBV29-1	few	.	TRBJ2-1	CSVEELAFNEQFF	TGCAGCGTTGAGGAGCTAGCGTTCAATGAGCAGTTCTTC
TRBV19	once	.	TRBJ2-2	CASTTQLFGELFF	TGTGCCAGTACCACTCAGCTATTCGGGGAGCTGTTTTTT
TRBV6-5	.	.	TRBJ2-3	CASSRRGPDTQYF	TGTGCCAGCAGTCGTCGGGGACCAGATACGCAGTATTTT
TRBV28	.	TRBD1	TRBJ2-7	CASLGQGAVEQYF	TGTGCCAGCCTGGGACAGGGGGCAGTTGAGCAGTACTTC
TRBV9	few	.	TRBJ1-1	CASSAHSGEGSEAFF	TGTGCCAGCAGCGCCCACTCGGGGGAGGGTTCTGAAGCTTTCTTT
TRBV29-1	.	.	TRBJ2-1	CSVEGRLHNEQFF	TGCAGCGTTGAAGGTCGACTACACAATGAGCAGTTCTTC
TRBV9	.	TRBD2	TRBJ2-5	CASSVGLAGSSDF	TGTGCCAGCAGCGTTGGACTAGCGGGCTCTTCGGACTTC
TRBV10-3	few	.	TRBJ2-1	CAISGDGGNEQFF	TGTGCCATCAGTGGCGATGGAGGGAATGAGCAGTTCTTC
TRBV7-9	few	.	TRBJ2-4	CASSSTGFGNIQYF	TGTGCCAGCAGCTCCACAGGGTTTGGAAACATTCAGTACTTC
TRBV19	.	TRBD2	TRBJ2-3	CASSPNPAGGRNTQYF	TGTGCCAGTAGTCCCAACCCAGCGGGAGGGCGAAATACGCAGTATTTT
TRBV29-1	once	TRBD1	TRBJ2-1	CSVEGRGTGVGHEQFF	TGCAGCGTTGAAGGACGAGGGACAGGGGTTGGGCATGAGCAGTTCTTC
TRBV30	.	.	TRBJ2-4	CAWKGHPKNIQYF	TGTGCCTGGAAGGGACACCCAAAAAACATTCAGTACTTC
TRBV6-6	.	TRBD2	TRBJ2-1	CASSPPGTSNNEQFF	TGTGCCAGCAGTCCCCCCGGGACTAGTAACAATGAGCAGTTCTTC
TRBV5-4	.	.	TRBJ2-5	CASSLDRGGKETQYF	TGTGCCAGCAGCTTGGACAGGGGAGGAAAAGAGACCCAGTACTTC